This TCR beta chain is from a study of tumor and adjacent non-tumor tissue in lung cancer. Study in general: Aged about 30 to 76 years, patients included nine to eleven men and a few women with stage I to III disease.

Concerning this clonotype: Its antigen remains unidentified. A much larger clonotype is one base distant, so this may be a read error.

RNA was extracted from bulk tissue without any cell sorting. The germline V gene encodes CDR1 SQVTM and CDR2 ANQGSEA. This CDR3 comprises 12 residues. V gave up 2 bases and J gave up 8 bases, with 12 bases separating them. Three rounds of nested PCR, following a modified ARM-PCR protocol, produced the TCRbeta library. One entry per CDR3 protein, called by TCRdb with MiXCR from the multiplex PCR reads. The sample gives 100,000 to 150,000 distinct CDR3 sequences, approximately 71% of which show up once; 13% is in the top ten. Study-level findings and limits: In normal lung, the top 100 clones were significantly more dominant than in tumor.

The chain is built from TRBV29-1 and TRBJ1-2; a possible D gene is TRBD1 (5 bases). Material: lung tumor tissue. The receptor comes from a man younger than 40 with non-small cell lung cancer. CDR3 region: CSVELQGEGYTF. Here the CDR3 DNA reads TGCAGCGTTGAATTGCAGGGCGAAGGCTACACCTTC.